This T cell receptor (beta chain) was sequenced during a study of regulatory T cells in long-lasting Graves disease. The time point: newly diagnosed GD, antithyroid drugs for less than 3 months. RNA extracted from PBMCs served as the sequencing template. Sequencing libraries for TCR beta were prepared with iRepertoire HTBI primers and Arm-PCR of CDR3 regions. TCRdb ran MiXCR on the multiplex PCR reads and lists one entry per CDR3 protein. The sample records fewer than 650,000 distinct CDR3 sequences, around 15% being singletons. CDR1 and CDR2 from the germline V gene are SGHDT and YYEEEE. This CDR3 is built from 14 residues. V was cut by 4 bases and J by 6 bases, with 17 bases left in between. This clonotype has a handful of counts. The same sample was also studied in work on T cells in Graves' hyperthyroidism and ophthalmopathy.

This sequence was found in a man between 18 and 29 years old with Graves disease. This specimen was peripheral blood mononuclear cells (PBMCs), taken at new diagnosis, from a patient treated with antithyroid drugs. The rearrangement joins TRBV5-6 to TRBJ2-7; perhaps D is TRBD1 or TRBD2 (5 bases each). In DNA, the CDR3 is TGTGCCAGCAGCAACGGCCGAGGGACGGGCGAGCAGTACTTC. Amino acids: CASSNGRGTGEQYF. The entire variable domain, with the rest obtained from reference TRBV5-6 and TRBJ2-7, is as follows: DAGVTQSPTHLIKTRGQQVTLRCSPKSGHDTVSWYQQALGQGPQFIFQYYEEEERQRGNFPDRFSGHQFPNYSSELNVNALLLGDSALYLCASSNGRGTGEQYFGPGTRLTVT.